A few counts support the clone carrying this T cell receptor beta chain. The data were obtained in a study of T-cell memory formation after mild COVID-19. This CDR3 contains 13 residues. The V and J ends lost 5 bases and 5 bases respectively, with 15 bases between them. Germline assignment: CDR1 SQVTM and CDR2 ANQGSEA. MiXCR, run by TCRdb on the 5' RACE reads, gives a single entry per CDR3 protein. The sample gives 350,000 to 450,000 distinct CDR3 sequences, 25% to 30% of which show up once; approximately 13% is in the top ten. The sequence was collected from an adult woman who had mild COVID-19 (a few samples of this study predate the infection). Cell type and time point are not known. What was sequenced was PBMCs or a T cell subset sorted from them (not recorded which). The V gene is TRBV29-1, the J gene TRBJ2-5; D perhaps matches TRBD2 (5 bases). Written as DNA, the CDR3 is TGCAGCGTTACTAGGCGGAATGGGGAGACCCAGTACTTC. It yields the protein CSVTRRNGETQYF.